The sequence of this TCR beta chain was determined in a study of shared clonotypes between healthy human individuals. Overall study results and limits: Among the subsets, naive ones generally showed larger estimated richness than memory ones. Sampling used blood alone; tissue repertoires probably differ.

The CDR3 is made up of 15 amino acids. J gave up 1 base and V 4 bases, and 6 bases lay outside the gene matches. CDR1 and CDR2 (germline): MNHEY, SMNVEV (reference sequence). Participating donors were healthy, HIV-negative adults free of recent acute infections or vaccinations. CD4+ cells yielded CD45RA+ naive and CD45RA-negative memory subsets. In the case of this clone: As yet, its antigen is unknown.

Using immunoSEQ multiplex PCR, the repertoire was profiled, and TCRdb retains in-frame clones only, with some absent. The data contain some 240,000 clones, approximately 65% of them singletons. The receptor's source is a man aged 25 to 45 in good health. The chain combines TRBV27 with TRBJ2-5; 7 positions agree with TRBD1. The source material was memory CD4+ T cells sorted from blood. This sample's subset: CD45RA-negative fraction. The CDR3 DNA reads TGTGCCAGCAGTTACGGACAGGTCTCCCAAGAGACCCAGTACTTC. Its protein product is CASSYGQVSQETQYF.